The 10 T cell receptor beta chains reported below all come from one sample, sequenced in a study of blood T cell repertoires in COVID-19. TCRdb's copy holds only in-frame clones and misses some; the assay was immunoSEQ multiplex PCR. The sample records approximately 360,000 clones, 89% being singletons. Sequencing used peripheral blood. All receptors come from a man aged 35 to 55 with acute or convalescent COVID-19.

J is TRBJ2-1 and V is TRBV5-1, with D hard to call. The CDR3 has 14 amino acids. Trimming left V 4 bases short and J 7 bases short, with 15 bases between. Per the germline V gene, CDR1 is SGHRS and CDR2 is YFSETQ. The CDR3 bases are TGCGCCAGCAGCCCACGGCCGGTAGCAAATGAGCAGTTCTTC. It encodes CASSPRPVANEQFF.

The chain links TRBV5-1 to TRBJ2-3, with 11 bases matching TRBD2. Germline V gene sequence: CDR1 SGHRS, CDR2 YFSETQ. Trimming took 3 bases from V and 6 from J; bases not matched to a gene: 9. The CDR3 covers 16 residues. CDR3 DNA sequence: TGCGCCAGCAGCTATTGGTTTAGCGGGAGGGAGGATACGCAGTATTTT. Translation gives CASSYWFSGREDTQYF.

This sequence joins TRBV21-1 and TRBJ2-1; TRBD1 is taken as the D call from the table, unchecked against the DNA. TRBV21-1 is termed a pseudogene. This CDR3 is built from 15 residues. DNA for the CDR3: TGTGCCAGCAGAGACAGAAAGAGCTCCTACAATGAGCAGTTCTTC. This encodes CASRDRKSSYNEQFF.

Of note for this clone: This may be a read error, as it is one base from a much larger clone. This same CDR3 is encoded by further DNA sequences in the sample. The chain carries TRBV19 and TRBJ2-5; the D gene is possibly TRBD2 (6 bases). Germline V gives CDR1 LNHDA, CDR2 SQIVND (reference sequence). The CDR3 extends over 11 amino acids. Deletions cut 3 bases from V and 7 bases from J, with 6 bases between. Here the CDR3 DNA reads TGTGCCAGTAGTATCGGGGGGACCCAGTACTTC. It specifies CASSIGGTQYF.

This sequence joins TRBV28 and TRBJ1-1; perhaps TRBD1 as D (5 bases). Germline CDR1 MDHEN, CDR2 SYDVKM. This CDR3 region has 15 residues. Trimming took 2 bases from V and 1 from J, leaving 11 bases between them. The CDR3 reads CASSLIGQSNTEAFF. CDR3 DNA: TGTGCCAGCAGTTTAATCGGACAATCGAACACTGAAGCTTTCTTT.

This chain joins TRBV3-1 (or the pseudogene TRBV3-2) and TRBJ1-1; TRBD1 aligns across 7 bases. The CDR3 is 14 amino acids. Germline V CDR1 and CDR2: LGHDT, YNNKEL (reference sequence). After removal of 5 bases from V and 10 bases from J, the junction contained 13 bases not matched to a gene. For the CDR3, the DNA is TGTGCCAGCAGCGCCACGTTAAGACAGGGTCGAGCTTTCTTT. Amino acids: CASSATLRQGRAFF.

This sequence joins TRBV19 and TRBJ1-5, with 8 bases that match TRBD1. V dropped 9 bases and J dropped 7; count of bases not matched to a gene: 8. The CDR3 covers 13 residues. Germline V gene lookup returns CDR1 LNHDA and CDR2 SQIVND (reference sequence). The CDR3 loop reads CASRQGIGQPQHF. The CDR3 DNA is TGTGCCAGCCGACAGGGGATCGGGCAGCCCCAGCATTTT.

The chain couples TRBV5-1 to TRBJ2-7; D unclear. V lost 0 bases, J lost 3 bases, and 4 bases lay in between. This CDR3 has 12 residues. The V gene's germline CDR1 is SGHRS and CDR2 YFSETQ. CDR3 DNA sequence: TGCGCCAGCAGCTTGGAGCGCTACGAGCAGTACTTC. It codes for CASSLERYEQYF.

This chain connects TRBV29-1 to TRBJ2-3; no definite D call. V was trimmed by 2 bases and J by 2 bases, leaving 14 bases between them. This CDR3 spans 15 amino acids. Germline assignment: CDR1 SQVTM and CDR2 ANQGSEA. CDR3: CSVERSSAHTDTQYF. In DNA, the CDR3 is TGCAGCGTTGAACGTTCGAGCGCCCACACAGATACGCAGTATTTT.

The chain employs TRBV7-2 and TRBJ2-7; TRBD1 matches 8 bases. The CDR3 contains 16 residues. Germline V gene data show CDR1 as SGHTA and CDR2 as FQGNSA. Trimming cost V 5 bases and J 2 bases; bases outside gene matches: 11. The chain's CDR3 is CASSLSGGQAAYEQYF. CDR3 DNA sequence: TGTGCCAGCAGCCTTAGTGGGGGACAGGCCGCCTACGAGCAGTACTTC.